The entry below describes one T cell receptor beta chain. In the study's own analysis: Amplifying reference gene primers gave estimates of nucleated cell counts. The protocol was immunoSEQ multiplex PCR, while the TCRdb copy is restricted to in-frame clones and leaves out a portion. The V and J calls and clone size were taken over from that table, and D and trimming were inferred from the DNA. The sample lists about 300,000 clones, 70% to 90% occurring once. This study enrolled people aged 18 to 89 from around 25 US geographic areas. This specimen comes from a study of blood T cell repertoires in COVID-19. With 4 bases clipped from V and 4 bases from J, the junction kept 3 bases outside the gene matches. CDR3 length equals 13 residues. The V gene's germline CDR1 is LNHDA and CDR2 SQIVND (reference sequence).

The chain couples TRBV19 to TRBJ1-2; 7 bases agree with TRBD1. The TCR comes from a woman in her 30s who had recovered from COVID-19. The specimen was PBMCs or T cells enriched from blood (not recorded which). The CDR3 reads CASSTGQPYGYTF. In nucleotides, the CDR3 is TGTGCCAGTAGTACGGGACAGCCCTATGGCTACACCTTC.